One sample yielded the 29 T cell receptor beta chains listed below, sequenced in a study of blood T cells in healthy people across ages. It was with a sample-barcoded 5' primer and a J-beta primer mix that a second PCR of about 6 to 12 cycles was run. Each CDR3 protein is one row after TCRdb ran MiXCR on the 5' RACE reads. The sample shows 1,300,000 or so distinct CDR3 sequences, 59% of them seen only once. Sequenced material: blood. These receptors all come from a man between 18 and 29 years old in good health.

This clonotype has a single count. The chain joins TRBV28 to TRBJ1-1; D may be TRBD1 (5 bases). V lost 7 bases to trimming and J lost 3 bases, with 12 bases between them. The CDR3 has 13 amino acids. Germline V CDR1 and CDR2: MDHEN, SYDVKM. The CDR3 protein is CASILRGYTEAFF. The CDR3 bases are TGTGCCAGCATCCTCCGGGGGTACACTGAAGCTTTCTTT.

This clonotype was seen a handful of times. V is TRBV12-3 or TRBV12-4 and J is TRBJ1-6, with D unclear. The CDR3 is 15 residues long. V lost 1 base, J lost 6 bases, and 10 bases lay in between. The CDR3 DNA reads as TGTGCCAGCAGTTTAGAAGGGCTGACTAATTCACCCCTCCACTTT. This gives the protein CASSLEGLTNSPLHF.

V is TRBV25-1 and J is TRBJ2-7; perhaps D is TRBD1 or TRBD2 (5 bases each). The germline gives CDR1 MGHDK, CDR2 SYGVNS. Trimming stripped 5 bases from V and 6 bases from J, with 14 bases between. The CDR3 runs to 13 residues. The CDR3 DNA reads TGTGCCAGCAGTCCCCGGGACGGCCGCGAGCAGTACTTC. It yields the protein CASSPRDGREQYF.

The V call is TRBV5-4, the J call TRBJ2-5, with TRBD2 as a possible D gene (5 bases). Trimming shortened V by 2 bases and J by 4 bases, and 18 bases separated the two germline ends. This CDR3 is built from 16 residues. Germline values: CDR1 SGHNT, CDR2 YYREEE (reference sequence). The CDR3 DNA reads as TGTGCCAGCAGCTTTGCATCGGGCACCCGGGGAGAGACCCAGTACTTC. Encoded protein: CASSFASGTRGETQYF.

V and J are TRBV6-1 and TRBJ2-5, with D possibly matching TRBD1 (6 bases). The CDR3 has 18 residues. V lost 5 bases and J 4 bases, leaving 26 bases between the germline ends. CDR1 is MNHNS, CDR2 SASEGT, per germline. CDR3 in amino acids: CASSKWPGTSGDGETQYF. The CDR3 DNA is TGTGCCAGCAGTAAGTGGCCGGGGACGTCAGGGGATGGAGAGACCCAGTACTTC.

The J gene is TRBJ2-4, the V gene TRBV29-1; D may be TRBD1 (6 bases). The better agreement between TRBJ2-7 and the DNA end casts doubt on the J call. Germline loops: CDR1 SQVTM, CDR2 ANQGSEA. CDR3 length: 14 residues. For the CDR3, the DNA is TGCAGCGTTGAAGCCTCCGGGACATCAGCCGAGCAGTACTTC. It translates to CSVEASGTSAEQYF.

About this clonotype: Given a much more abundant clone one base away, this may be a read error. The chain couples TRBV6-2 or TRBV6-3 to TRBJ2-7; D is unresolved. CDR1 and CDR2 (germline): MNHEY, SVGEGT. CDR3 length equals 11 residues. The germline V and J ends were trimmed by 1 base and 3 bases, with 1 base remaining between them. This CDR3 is CASSYYYEQYF. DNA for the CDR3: TGTGCCAGCAGTTACTACTACGAGCAGTACTTC.

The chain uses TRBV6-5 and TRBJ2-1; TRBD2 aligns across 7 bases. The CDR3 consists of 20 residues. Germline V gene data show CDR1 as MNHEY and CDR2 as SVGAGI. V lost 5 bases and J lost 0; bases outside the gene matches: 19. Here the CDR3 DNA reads TGTGCCAGCAGTAACCCGGGGGTGTCCTGGGGCGGGAGCTCCTACAATGAGCAGTTCTTC. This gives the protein CASSNPGVSWGGSSYNEQFF.

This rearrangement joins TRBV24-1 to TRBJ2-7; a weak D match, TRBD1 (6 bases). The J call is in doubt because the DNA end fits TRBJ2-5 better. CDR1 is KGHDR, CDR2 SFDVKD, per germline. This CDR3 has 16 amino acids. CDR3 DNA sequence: TGTGCCACCAGCTACATACAGGGTTTTGGGATAGAGACCCAGTACTTC. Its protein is CATSYIQGFGIETQYF.

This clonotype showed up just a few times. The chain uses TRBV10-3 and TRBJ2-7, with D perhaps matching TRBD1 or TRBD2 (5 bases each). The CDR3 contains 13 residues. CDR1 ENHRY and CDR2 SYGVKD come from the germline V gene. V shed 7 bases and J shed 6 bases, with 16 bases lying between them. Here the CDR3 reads CAITAGTQGEQYF. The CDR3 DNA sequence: TGTGCCATCACAGCCGGGACCCAAGGCGAGCAGTACTTC.

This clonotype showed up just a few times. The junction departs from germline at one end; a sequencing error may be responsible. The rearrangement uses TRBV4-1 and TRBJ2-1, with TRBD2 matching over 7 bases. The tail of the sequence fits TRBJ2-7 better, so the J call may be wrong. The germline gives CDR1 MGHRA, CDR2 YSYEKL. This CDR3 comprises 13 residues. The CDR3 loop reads CASSRGLTYEQYF. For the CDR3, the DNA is TGCGCCAGTAGCCGGGGACTAACATACGAGCAGTACTTC.

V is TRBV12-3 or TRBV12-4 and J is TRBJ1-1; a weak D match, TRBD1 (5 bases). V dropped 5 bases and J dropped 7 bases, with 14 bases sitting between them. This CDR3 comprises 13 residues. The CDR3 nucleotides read TGTGCCAGCAGTCTTCTGGGGGTCAGTGAAGCTTTCTTT. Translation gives CASSLLGVSEAFF.

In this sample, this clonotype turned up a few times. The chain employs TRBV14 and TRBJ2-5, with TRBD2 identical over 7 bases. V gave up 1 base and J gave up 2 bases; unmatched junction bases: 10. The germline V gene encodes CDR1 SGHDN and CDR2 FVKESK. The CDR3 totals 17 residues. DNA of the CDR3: TGTGCCAGCAGCCAAGGGGTCGGACTAGGGTATCAAGAGACCCAGTACTTC. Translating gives CASSQGVGLGYQETQYF. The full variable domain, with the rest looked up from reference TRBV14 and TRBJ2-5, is EAGVTQFPSHSVIEKGQTVTLRCDPISGHDNLYWYRRVMGKEIKFLLHFVKESKQDESGMPNNRFLAERTGGTYSTLKVQPAELEDSGVYFCASSQGVGLGYQETQYFGPGTRLLVL.

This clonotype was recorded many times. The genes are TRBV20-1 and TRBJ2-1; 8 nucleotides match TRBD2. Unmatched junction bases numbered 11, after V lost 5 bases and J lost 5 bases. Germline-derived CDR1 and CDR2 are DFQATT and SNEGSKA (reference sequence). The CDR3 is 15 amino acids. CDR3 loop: CSAFMVAGTNNEQFF. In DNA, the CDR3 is TGCAGTGCTTTTATGGTAGCGGGGACCAACAATGAGCAGTTCTTC.

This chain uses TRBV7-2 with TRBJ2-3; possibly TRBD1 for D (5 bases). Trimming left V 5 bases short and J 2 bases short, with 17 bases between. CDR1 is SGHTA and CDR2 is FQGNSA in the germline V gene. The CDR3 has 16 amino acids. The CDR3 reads CASSVLRDRYTDTQYF. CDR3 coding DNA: TGTGCCAGCAGCGTACTCCGAGACAGATACACAGATACGCAGTATTTT.

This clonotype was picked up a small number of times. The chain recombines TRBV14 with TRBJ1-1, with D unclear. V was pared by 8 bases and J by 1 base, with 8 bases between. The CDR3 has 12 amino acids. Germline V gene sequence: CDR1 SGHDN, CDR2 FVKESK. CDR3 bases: TGTGCCAGCGGCCCTTCGAACACTGAAGCTTTCTTT. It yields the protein CASGPSNTEAFF.

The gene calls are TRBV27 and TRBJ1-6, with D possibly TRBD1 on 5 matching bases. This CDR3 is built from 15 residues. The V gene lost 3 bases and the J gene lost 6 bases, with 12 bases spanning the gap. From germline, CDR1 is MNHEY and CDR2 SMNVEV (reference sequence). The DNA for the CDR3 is TGTGCCAGCAGTTTTGGGGGAGGTGGTAATTCACCCCTCCACTTT. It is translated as CASSFGGGGNSPLHF.

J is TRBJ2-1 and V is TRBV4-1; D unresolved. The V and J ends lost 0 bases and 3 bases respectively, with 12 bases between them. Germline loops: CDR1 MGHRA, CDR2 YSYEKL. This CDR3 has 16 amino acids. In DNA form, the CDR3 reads TGCGCCAGCAGCCAAGATGACCTCAGCCTCTACAATGAGCAGTTCTTC. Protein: CASSQDDLSLYNEQFF.

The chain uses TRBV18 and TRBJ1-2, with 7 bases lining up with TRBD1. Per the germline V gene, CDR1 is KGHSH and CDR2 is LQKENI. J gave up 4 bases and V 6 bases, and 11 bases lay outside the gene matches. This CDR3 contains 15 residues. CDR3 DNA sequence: TGTGCCAGCTCTTATGACAGGGAGGCTTCCTATGGCTACACCTTC. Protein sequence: CASSYDREASYGYTF.

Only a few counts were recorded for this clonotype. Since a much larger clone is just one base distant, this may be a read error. CDR3 in DNA: TGTGCCAGCAGCCAGGGAAGCGGGGGCCCAGAGACCCAGTACTTC. Translated: CASSQGSGGPETQYF. The chain is built from TRBV3-1 and TRBJ2-5; 8 bases are a match to TRBD2. Losses at the gene ends were 3 bases for V and 4 bases for J; bases not matched to a gene: 7. CDR1 is LGHDT, CDR2 YNNKEL, per germline (reference sequence). CDR3 size: 15 residues.

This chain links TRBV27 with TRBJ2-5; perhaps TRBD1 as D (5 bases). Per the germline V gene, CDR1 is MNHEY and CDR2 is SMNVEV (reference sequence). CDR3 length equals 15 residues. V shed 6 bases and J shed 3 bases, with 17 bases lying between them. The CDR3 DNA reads TGTGCCAGCAGAAGGGGCGCCTCAAACAAAGAGACCCAGTACTTC. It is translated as CASRRGASNKETQYF.

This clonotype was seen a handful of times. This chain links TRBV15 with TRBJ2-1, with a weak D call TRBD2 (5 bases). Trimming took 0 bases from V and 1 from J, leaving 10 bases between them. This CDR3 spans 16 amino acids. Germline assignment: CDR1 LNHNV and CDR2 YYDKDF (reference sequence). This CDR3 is CATSRDRGRSYNEQFF. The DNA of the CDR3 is TGTGCCACCAGCAGAGATCGGGGTCGGTCCTACAATGAGCAGTTCTTC.

This CDR3 is CASSPAGVGETQYF. The CDR3 DNA reads as TGTGCCAGCTCACCCGCAGGGGTCGGGGAGACCCAGTACTTC. The chain is built from TRBV11-2 and TRBJ2-5, with D perhaps matching TRBD1 (6 bases). This CDR3 has 14 residues. Germline CDR1 SGHAT, CDR2 FQNNGV. Trimming took 8 bases from V and 5 from J, leaving 18 bases between them.

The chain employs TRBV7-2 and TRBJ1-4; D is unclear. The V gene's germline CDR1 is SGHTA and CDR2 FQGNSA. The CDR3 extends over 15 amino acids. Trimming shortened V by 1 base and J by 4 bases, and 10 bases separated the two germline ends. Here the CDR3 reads CTSSLEARGNEKLFF. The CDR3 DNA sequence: TGTACCAGCAGCTTAGAGGCCCGGGGTAATGAAAAACTGTTTTTT.

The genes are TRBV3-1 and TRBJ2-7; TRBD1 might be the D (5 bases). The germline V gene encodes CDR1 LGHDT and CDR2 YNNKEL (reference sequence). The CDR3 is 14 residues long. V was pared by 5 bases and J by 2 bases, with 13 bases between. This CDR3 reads CASSVQVPPYEQYF. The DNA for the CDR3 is TGTGCCAGCAGCGTACAGGTTCCCCCCTACGAGCAGTACTTC.

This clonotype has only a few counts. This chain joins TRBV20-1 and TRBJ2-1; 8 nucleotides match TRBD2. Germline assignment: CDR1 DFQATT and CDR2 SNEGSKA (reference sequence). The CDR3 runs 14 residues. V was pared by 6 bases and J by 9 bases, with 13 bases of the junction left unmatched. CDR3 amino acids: CSAPSRTSHAEQFF. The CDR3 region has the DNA TGCAGTGCCCCTTCCAGGACTAGCCATGCTGAGCAGTTCTTC.

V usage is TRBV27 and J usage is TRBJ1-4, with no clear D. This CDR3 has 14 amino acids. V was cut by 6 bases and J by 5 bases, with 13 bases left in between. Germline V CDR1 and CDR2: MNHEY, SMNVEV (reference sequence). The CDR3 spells CASSPIGWNEKLFF. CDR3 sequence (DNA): TGTGCCAGCAGCCCCATCGGCTGGAATGAAAAACTGTTTTTT.

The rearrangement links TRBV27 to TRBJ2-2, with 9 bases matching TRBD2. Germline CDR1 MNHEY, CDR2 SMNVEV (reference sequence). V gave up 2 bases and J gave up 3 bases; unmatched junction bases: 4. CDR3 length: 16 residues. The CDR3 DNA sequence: TGTGCCAGCAGTTTAGTAGCGGGAGTTTACACCGGGGAGCTGTTTTTT. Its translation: CASSLVAGVYTGELFF.

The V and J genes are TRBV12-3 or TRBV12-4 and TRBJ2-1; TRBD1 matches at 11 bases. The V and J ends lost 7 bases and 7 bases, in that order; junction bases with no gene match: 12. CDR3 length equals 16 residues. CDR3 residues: CASTDWTGGNINEQFF. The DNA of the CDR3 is TGTGCCAGCACCGACTGGACAGGGGGCAATATAAATGAGCAGTTCTTC.